This T cell receptor beta chain was captured by sequencing in a study of PD-1 blockade in mismatch repair-deficient tumors. Study findings and constraints: Tumor-resident clones, often undetectable pretreatment in blood, expanded then contracted after pembrolizumab.

The protocol was immunoSEQ multiplex PCR, while the TCRdb copy is restricted to in-frame clones and leaves out a portion. The sample gives some 16,000 clones, under 90% of which show up once; roughly 11% is in the top ten. V shed 9 bases and J shed 1 base, with 3 bases lying between them. CDR1 LNHDA and CDR2 SQIVND come from the germline V gene (reference sequence). The CDR3 contains 10 residues. Time point reported: roughly 11-day in vitro stimulation with candidate neoantigen peptide 5. TCRs were sequenced from a few patients responding to pembrolizumab. An approximately 10-day in vitro culture was run per each of 7 or 8 reactive peptides. Comments on this clone: Antigen: not known.

Sequences were derived from cells cultured in vitro, sampled from a patient treated with pembrolizumab. The rearrangement links TRBV19 to TRBJ1-1; D not certain. The clonotype comes from an adult with mismatch repair-deficient cancer. CDR3 DNA sequence: TGTGCCAGCAGGAACACTGAAGCTTTCTTT. Its protein product is CASRNTEAFF. The variable domain in full, completed from reference TRBV19 and TRBJ1-1, reads DGGITQSPKYLFRKEGQNVTLSCEQNLNHDAMYWYRQDPGQGLRLIYYSQIVNDFQKGDIAEGYSVSREKKESFPLTVTSAQKNPTAFYLCASRNTEAFFGQGTRLTVV.